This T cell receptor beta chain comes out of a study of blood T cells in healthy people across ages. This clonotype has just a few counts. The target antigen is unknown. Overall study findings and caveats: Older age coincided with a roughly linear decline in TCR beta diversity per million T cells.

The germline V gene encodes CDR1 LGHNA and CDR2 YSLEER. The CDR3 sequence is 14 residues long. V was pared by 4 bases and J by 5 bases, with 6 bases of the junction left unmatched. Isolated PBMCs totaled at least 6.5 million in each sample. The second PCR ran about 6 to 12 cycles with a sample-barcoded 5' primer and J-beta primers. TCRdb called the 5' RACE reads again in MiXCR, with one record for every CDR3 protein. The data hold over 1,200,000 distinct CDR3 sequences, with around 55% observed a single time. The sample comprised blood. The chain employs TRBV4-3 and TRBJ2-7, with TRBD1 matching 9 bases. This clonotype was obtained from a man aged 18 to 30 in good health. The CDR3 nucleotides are TGCGCCAGCAGCCTTAGGACAGGGGTGGACGAGCAGTACTTC. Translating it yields CASSLRTGVDEQYF.